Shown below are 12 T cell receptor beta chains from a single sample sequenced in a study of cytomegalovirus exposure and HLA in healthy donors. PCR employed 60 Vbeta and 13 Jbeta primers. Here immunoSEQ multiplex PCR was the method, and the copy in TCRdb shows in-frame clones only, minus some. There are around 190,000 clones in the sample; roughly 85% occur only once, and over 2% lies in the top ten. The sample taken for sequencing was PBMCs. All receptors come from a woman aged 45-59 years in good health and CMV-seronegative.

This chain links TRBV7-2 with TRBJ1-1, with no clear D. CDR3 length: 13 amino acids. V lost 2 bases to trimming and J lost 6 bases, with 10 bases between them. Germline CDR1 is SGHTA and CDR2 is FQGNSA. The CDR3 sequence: CASSLTPRAEAFF. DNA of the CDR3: TGTGCCAGCAGCTTAACCCCACGGGCTGAAGCTTTCTTT.

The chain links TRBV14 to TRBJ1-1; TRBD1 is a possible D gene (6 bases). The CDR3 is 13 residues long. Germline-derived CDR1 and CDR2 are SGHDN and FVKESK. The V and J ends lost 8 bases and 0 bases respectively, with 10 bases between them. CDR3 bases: TGTGCCAGCGGGGGCGGAATGAACACTGAAGCTTTCTTT. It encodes CASGGGMNTEAFF.

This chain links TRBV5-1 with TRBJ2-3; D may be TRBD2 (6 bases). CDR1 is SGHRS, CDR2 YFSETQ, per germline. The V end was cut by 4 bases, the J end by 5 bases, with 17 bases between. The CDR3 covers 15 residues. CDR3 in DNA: TGCGCCAGCAGCCTACGGACCCTCGGGGGAGATACGCAGTATTTT. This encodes CASSLRTLGGDTQYF.

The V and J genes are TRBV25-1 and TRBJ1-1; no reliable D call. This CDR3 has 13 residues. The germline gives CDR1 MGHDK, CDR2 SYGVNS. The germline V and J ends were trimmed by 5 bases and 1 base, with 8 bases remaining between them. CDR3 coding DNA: TGTGCCAGCAGTAAAGGGAGGAACACTGAAGCTTTCTTT. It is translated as CASSKGRNTEAFF.

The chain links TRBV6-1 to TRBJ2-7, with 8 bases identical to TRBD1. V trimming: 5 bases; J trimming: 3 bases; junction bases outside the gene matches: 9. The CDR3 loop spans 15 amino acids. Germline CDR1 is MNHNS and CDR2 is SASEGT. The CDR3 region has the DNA TGTGCCAGCAGTTTGGACAGGGATTTCGACTACGAGCAGTACTTC. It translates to CASSLDRDFDYEQYF.

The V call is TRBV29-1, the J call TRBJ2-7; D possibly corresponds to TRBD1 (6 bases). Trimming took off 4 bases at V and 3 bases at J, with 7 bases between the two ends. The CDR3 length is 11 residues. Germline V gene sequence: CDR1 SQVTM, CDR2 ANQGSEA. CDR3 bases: TGCAGCGTTGTGGGACACTACGAGCAGTACTTC. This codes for CSVVGHYEQYF.

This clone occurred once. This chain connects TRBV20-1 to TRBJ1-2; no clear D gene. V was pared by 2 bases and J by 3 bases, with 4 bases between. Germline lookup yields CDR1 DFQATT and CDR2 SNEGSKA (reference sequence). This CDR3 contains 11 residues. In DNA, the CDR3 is TGCAGTGCTAGAACATACTATGGCTACACCTTC. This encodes CSARTYYGYTF.

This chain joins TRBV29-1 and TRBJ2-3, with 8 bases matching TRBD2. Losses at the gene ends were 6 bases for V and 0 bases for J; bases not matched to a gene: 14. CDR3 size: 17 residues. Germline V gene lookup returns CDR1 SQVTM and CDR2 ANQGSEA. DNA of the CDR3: TGCAGCGTGGCCGGGACTAGTAGGCTTGGAAGCACAGATACGCAGTATTTT. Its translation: CSVAGTSRLGSTDTQYF.

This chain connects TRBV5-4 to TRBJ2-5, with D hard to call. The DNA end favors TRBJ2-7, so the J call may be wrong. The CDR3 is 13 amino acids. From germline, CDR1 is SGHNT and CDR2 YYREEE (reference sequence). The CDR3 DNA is TGTGCCAGCAGCCTCGAACAGAGCTACGAGCAGTACTTC. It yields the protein CASSLEQSYEQYF.

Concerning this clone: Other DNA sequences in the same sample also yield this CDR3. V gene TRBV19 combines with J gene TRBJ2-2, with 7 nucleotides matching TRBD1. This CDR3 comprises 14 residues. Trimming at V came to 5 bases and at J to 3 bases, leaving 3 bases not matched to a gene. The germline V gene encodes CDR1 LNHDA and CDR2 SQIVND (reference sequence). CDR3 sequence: CASSGQGDTGELFF. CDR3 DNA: TGTGCCAGTAGTGGTCAGGGGGACACCGGGGAGCTGTTTTTT.

The CDR3 loop reads CASIVGDRGTIPFNSPLHF. The CDR3 nucleotides read TGTGCCAGCATCGTCGGAGACAGGGGGACAATCCCTTTTAATTCACCCCTCCACTTT. This chain connects TRBV5-6 to TRBJ1-6, with TRBD1 matching over 9 bases. The CDR3 consists of 19 residues. J gave up 6 bases and V 6 bases, and 19 bases lay outside the gene matches. CDR1 is SGHDT and CDR2 is YYEEEE in the germline V gene.

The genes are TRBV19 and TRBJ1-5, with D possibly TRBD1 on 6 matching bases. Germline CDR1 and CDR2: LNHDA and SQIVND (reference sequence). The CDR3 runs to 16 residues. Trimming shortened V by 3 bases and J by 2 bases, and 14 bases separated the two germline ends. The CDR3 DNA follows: TGTGCCAGTAGTATCGGGGGAGGGGGGCGCAATCAGCCCCAGCATTTT. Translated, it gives CASSIGGGGRNQPQHF.